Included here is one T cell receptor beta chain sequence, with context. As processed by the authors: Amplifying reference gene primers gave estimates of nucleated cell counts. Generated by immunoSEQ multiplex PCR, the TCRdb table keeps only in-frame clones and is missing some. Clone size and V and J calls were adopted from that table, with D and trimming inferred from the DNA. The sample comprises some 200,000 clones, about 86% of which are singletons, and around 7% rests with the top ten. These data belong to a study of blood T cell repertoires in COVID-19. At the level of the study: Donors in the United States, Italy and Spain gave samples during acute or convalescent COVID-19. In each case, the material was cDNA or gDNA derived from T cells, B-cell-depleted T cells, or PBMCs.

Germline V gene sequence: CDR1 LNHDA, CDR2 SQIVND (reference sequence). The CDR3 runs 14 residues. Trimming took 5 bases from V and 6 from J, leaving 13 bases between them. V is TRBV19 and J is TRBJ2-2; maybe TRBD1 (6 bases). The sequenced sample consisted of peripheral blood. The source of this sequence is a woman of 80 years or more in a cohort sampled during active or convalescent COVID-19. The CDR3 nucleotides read TGTGCCAGTAGTGTTACAGGGCGGCCCGGGGAGCTGTTTTTT. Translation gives CASSVTGRPGELFF.